This TCR beta chain was sequenced during a study of post-analysis software for immune sequencing data. About the research overall: Patients with relapsing-remitting, secondary progressive and progressive-relapsing multiple sclerosis courses were all represented.

This clonotype was seen only a few times. What it recognizes is unknown. Findings and caveats of the study: In patients, about five TRBV segments were more frequent than in controls, with TRBV5-6, TRBV5-1 and TRBV20-1 among them. F-measure co-clustering was strong for batch-matched samples. In multiple sclerosis, normalized Chao1 diversity was significantly below that of controls.

Unique molecular identifiers had been added to the TCR beta cDNA libraries. Each batch of about 0.95 to 11 million T cells produced 500,000 to 600,000 cDNA molecules. TCRdb called the PCR reads again in MiXCR, with one record for every CDR3 protein. The sample carries 600,000 to 750,000 distinct CDR3 sequences, 59% recorded once. The V and J ends lost 3 bases and 4 bases respectively, with 13 bases between them. This CDR3 spans 15 amino acids. This chain links TRBV12-3 or TRBV12-4 with TRBJ2-4; D possibly matches TRBD1 or TRBD2 (5 bases each). Source material: blood. This sequence originates from a girl aged 2-10 years with multiple sclerosis. CDR3 DNA: TGTGCCAGCAGTTTTGTTGGAGAGGGGAAAAACATTCAGTACTTC. Its protein product is CASSFVGEGKNIQYF.